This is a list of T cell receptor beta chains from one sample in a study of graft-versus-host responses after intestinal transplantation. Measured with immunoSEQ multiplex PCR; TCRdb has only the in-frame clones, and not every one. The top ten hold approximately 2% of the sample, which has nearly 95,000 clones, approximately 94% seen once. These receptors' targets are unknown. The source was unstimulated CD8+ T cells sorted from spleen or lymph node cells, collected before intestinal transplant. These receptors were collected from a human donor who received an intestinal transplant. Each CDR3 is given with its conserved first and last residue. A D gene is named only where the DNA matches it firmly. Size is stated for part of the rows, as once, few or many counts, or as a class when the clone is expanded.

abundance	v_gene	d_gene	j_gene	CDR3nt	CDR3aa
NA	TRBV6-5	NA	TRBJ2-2	TGTGCCAGCAGTCGAACTCTAGCTGCCGGGGAGCTGTTTTTT	CASSRTLAAGELFF
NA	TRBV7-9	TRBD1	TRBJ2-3	TGTGCCAGCAGCTTCCGGGACAGCCCCAGCACAGATACGCAGTATTTT	CASSFRDSPSTDTQYF
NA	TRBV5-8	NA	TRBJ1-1	TGTGCCAGCAGCATACGACAGCCAGAGAACACTGAAGCTTTCTTT	CASSIRQPENTEAFF
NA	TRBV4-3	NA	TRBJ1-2	TGCGCCAGCAGCCAAGATCGGACAGCTATCTATGGCTACACCTTC	CASSQDRTAIYGYTF
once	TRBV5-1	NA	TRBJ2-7	TGCGCCAGCAGCTTGGGTGGGACATACGAGCAGTACTTC	CASSLGGTYEQYF
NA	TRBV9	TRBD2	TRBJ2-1	TGTGCCAGCAGTGCTAGCGGGGGCTCCTACAATGAGCAGTTCTTC	CASSASGGSYNEQFF
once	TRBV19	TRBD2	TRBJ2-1	TGTGCCAGTAGTATTACTAGCGGGGGCGTAAATGAGCAGTTCTTC	CASSITSGGVNEQFF
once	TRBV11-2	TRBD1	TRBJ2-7	TGTGCCAGCAGGGGCACCAGGGGGACCTACACCTACGAGCAGTACTTC	CASRGTRGTYTYEQYF
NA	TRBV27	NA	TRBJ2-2	TGTGCCAGCTGGACTACCCCCGGGGAGCTGTTTTTT	CASWTTPGELFF
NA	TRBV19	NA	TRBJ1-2	TGTGCCAGTAGTCTCGGGGGAAATGGCTACACCTTC	CASSLGGNGYTF
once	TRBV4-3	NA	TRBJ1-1	TGCGCCAGCAGCCAAGGTGTTTCAGGGGATCACTCCTTGAACACTGAAGCTTTCTTT	CASSQGVSGDHSLNTEAFF
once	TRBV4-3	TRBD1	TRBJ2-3	TGCGCCAGCAGCCAAGAACCGGGACAGGGGACCTCAGATACGCAGTATTTT	CASSQEPGQGTSDTQYF
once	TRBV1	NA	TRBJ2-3	TGCACCAGACCTTTGGGGGGGCCCAGCACAGATACGCAGTATTTT	CTRPLGGPSTDTQYF
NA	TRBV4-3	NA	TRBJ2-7	TGCGCCAGCAGCCAAGACCGGACAGTCTCCTACGGGCAGTACTTC	CASSQDRTVSYGQYF
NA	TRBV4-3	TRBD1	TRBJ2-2	TGCGCCAGCAGCCAAGAAATCCCCGGGACAGGGGGCGGCGGGGAGCTGTTTTTT	CASSQEIPGTGGGGELFF
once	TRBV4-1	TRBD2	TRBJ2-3	TGCGCCAGCAGCCAAGATCTAGCGGGGGAAGATACGCAGTATTTT	CASSQDLAGEDTQYF
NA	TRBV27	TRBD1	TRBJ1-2	TGTGCCAGCAGTTTATCTAGTTTGGGACAGGGGGTCTATGGCTACACCTTC	CASSLSSLGQGVYGYTF
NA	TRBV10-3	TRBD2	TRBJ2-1	TGTGCCATCAGTGAAACTAGCGGACCCTACAATGAGCAGTTCTTC	CAISETSGPYNEQFF